Below, one T cell receptor (beta chain) is given with its context. Germline V gene data show CDR1 as MNHEY and CDR2 as SMNVEV (reference sequence). The CDR3 has 13 residues. Trimming left V 4 bases short and J 8 bases short, with 14 bases between. Produced via immunoSEQ multiplex PCR; TCRdb's table is partial and in-frame only. The repertoire includes fewer than 90,000 clones, 90% of them detected once, and more than 6.5% sits in the top ten. This record comes from a study of blood T cell repertoires in COVID-19. The V call is TRBV27, the J call TRBJ1-1; possibly TRBD1 for D (6 bases). The receptor's source is a woman at least 80 years old with active COVID-19. Sample: peripheral blood. CDR3 region: CASSWIGTTEAFF. CDR3 DNA sequence: TGTGCCAGCAGTTGGATCGGGACAACCGAAGCTTTCTTT.